This TCR beta chain was recorded in a study of T cell responses to AZD1222 COVID-19 vaccine. Study conclusions and caveats: Spike regions recognized by vaccine-associated CD4 TCRs spanned the protein, led by 160-218 and 743-854. Donors in the cohort were predominantly white British and more often female, and clonal diversity was possibly underestimated. In the spike-specific TCR repertoire, nearly half reportedly target unmutated variant regions.

In regard to this clone: What it binds is not known.

Trimming took 5 bases from V and 5 from J, leaving 9 bases between them. CDR1 and CDR2 from the germline V gene are SEHNR and FQNEAQ (reference sequence). The CDR3 contains 12 residues. Clones were sequenced by immunoSEQ multiplex PCR, and TCRdb holds only the in-frame ones, with some missing. The data show under 200,000 clones, 88% seen once. This specimen was peripheral blood, taken 28 days after the second AZD1222 dose. The origin of this receptor is an adult who received the AZD1222 COVID-19 vaccine. This chain connects TRBV7-9 to TRBJ1-1; D is ambiguous. This chain's CDR3 is CASSPVLTEAFF. CDR3 in DNA: TGTGCCAGCAGCCCCGTGCTGACTGAAGCTTTCTTT.